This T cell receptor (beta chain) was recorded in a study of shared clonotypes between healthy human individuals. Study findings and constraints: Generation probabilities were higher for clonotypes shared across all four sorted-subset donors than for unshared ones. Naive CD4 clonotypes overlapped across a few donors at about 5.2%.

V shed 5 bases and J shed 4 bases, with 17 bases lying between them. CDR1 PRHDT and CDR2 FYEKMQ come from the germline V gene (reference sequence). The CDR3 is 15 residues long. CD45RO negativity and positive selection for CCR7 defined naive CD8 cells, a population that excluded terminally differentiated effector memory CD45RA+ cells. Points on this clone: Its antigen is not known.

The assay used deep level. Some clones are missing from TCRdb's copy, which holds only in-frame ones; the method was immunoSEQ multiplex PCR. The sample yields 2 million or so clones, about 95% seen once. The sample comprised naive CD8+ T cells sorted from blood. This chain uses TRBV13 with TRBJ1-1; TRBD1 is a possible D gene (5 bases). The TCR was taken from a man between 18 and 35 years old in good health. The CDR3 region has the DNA TGTGCCAGCAGCCTTGGACGGGGCGTGGGCACTGAAGCTTTCTTT. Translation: CASSLGRGVGTEAFF.